This T cell receptor (beta chain) appears in the sequencing data of a study of cytotoxic CD8 clonotypes in ibrutinib-treated CLL. On the study more broadly: Sequenced samples delivered averages of around 250,000 productive templates and about 90,000 productive rearrangements. Findings of the study overall: Public clonotypes, found uncommonly, either contracted or stayed stable on treatment. Clonality was higher at ibrutinib response and returned toward baseline at progression.

The CDR3 spans 13 residues. From germline, CDR1 is SGHTA and CDR2 FQGTGA. Trimming took off 2 bases at V and 5 bases at J, with 7 bases between the two ends. Of note for this clone: Its antigen is currently unknown.

The table came from immunoSEQ multiplex PCR; TCRdb's copy has only in-frame clones and leaves some out. In the table there are some 17,000 clones, around 80% of which are singletons. The chain joins TRBV7-3 to TRBJ2-1; D is unclear. The clonotype comes from a human donor with chronic lymphocytic leukemia. The specimen comprised PBMCs, sampled before ibrutinib treatment. This CDR3 reads CASSLQQDNEQFF. CDR3 bases: TGTGCCAGCAGCTTACAGCAAGACAATGAGCAGTTCTTC.